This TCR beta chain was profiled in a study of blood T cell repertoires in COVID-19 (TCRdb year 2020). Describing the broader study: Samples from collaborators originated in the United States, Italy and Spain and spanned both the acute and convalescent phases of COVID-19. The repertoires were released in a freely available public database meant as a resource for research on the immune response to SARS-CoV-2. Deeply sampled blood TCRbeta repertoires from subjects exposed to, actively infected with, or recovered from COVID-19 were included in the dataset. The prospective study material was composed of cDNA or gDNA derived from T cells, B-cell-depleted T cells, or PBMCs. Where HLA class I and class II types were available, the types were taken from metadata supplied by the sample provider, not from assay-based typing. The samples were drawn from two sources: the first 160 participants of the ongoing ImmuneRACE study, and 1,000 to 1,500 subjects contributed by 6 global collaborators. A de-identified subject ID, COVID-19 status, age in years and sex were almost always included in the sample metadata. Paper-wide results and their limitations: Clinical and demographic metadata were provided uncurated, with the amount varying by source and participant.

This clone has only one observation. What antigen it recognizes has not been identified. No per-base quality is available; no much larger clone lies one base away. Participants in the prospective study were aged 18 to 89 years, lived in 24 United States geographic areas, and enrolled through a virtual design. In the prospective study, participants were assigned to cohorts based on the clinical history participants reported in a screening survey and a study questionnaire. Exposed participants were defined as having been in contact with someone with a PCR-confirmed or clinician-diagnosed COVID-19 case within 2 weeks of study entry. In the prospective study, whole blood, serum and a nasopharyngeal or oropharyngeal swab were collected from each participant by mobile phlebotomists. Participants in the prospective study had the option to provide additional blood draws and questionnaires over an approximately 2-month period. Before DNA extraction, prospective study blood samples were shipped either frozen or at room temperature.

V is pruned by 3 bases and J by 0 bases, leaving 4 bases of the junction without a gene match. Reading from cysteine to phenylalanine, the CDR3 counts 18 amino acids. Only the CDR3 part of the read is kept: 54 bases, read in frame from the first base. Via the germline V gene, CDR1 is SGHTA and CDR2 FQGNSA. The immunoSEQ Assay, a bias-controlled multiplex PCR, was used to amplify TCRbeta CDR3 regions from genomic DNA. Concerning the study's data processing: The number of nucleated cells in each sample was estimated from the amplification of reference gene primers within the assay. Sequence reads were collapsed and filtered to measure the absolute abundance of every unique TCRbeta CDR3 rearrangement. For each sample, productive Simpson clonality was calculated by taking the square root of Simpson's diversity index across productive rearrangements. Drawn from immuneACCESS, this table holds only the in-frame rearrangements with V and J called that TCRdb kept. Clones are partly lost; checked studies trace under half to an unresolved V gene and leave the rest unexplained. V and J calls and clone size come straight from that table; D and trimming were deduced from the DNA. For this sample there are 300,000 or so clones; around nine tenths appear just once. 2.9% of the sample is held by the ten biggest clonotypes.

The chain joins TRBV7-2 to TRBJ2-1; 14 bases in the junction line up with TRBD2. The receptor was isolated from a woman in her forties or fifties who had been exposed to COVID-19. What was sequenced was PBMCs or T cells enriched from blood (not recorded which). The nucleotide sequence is TGTGCCAGCAGCTTGACTAGCGGGGGGGCGAACTCCTACAATGAGCAGTTCTTC. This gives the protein CASSLTSGGANSYNEQFF.